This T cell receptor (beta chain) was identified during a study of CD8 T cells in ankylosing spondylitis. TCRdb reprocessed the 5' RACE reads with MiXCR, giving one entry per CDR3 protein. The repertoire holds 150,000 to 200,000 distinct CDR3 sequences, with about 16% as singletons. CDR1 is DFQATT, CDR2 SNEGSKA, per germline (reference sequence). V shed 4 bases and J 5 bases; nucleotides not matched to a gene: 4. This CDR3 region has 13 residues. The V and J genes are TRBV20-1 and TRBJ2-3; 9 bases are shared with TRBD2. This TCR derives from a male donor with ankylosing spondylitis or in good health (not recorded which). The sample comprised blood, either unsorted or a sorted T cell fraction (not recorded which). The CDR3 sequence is CSATSGTGDTQYF. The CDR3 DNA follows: TGCAGTGCTACTAGCGGGACCGGAGATACGCAGTATTTT.